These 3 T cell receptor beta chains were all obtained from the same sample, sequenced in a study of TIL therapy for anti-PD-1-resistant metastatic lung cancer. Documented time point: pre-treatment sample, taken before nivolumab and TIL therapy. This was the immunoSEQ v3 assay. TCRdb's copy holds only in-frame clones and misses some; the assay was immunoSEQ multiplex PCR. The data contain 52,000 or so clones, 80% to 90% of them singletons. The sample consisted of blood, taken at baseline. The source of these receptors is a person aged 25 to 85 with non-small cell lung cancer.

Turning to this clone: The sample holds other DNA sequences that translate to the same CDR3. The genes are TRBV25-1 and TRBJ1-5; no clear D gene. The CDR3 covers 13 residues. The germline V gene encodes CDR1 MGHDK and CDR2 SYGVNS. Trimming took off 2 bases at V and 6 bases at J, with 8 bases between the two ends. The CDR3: CASSEGVGQPQHF. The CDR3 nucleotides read TGTGCCAGCAGTGAAGGGGTGGGTCAGCCCCAGCATTTT.

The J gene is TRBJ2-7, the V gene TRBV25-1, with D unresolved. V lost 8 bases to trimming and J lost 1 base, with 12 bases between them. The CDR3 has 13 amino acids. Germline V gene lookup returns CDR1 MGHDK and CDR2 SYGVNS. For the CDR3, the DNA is TGTGCCAGCGAGGACCGATGGTCCTACGAGCAGTACTTC. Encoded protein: CASEDRWSYEQYF.

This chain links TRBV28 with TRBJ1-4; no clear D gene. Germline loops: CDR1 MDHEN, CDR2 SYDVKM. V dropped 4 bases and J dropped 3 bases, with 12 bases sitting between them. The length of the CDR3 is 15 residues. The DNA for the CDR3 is TGTGCCAGCAGTTCCTGGACGGCTGCTAATGAAAAACTGTTTTTT. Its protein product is CASSSWTAANEKLFF.